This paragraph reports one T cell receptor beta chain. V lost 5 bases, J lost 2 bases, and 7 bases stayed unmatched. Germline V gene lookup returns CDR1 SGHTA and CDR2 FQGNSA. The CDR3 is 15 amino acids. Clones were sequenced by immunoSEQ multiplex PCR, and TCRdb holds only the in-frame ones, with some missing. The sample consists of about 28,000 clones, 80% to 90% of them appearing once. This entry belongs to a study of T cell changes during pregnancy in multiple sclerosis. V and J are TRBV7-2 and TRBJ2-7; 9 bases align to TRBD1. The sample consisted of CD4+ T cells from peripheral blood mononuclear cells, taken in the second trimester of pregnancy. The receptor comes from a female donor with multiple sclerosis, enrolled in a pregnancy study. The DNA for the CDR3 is TGTGCCAGCAGCGTCACAGGGGGCGCGACCTACGAGCAGTACTTC. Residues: CASSVTGGATYEQYF.